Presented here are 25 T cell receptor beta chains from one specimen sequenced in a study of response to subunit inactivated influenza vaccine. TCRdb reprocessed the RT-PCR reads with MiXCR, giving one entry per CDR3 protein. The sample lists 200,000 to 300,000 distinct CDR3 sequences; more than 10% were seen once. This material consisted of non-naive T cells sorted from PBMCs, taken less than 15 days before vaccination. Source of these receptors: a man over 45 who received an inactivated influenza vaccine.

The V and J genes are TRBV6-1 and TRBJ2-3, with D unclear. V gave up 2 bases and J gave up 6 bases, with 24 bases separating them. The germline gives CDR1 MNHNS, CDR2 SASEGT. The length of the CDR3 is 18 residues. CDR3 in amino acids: CASSEMWGGASSRDTQYF. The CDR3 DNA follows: TGTGCCAGCAGTGAAATGTGGGGTGGCGCCTCTTCTCGGGATACGCAGTATTTT.

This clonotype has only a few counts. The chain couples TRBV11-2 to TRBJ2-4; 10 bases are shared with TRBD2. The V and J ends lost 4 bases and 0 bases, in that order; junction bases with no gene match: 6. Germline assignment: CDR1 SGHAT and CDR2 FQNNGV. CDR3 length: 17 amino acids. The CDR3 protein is CASSSWKREGAKNIQYF. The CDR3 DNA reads TGTGCCAGCAGCTCGTGGAAGCGGGAGGGAGCCAAAAACATTCAGTACTTC.

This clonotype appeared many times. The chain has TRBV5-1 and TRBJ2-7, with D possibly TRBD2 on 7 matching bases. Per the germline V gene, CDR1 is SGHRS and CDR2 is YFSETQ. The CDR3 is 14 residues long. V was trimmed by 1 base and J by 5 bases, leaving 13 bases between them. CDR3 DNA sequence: TGCGCCAGCAGCTTGCGGGGGGCGCAAAACGAGCAGTACTTC. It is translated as CASSLRGAQNEQYF.

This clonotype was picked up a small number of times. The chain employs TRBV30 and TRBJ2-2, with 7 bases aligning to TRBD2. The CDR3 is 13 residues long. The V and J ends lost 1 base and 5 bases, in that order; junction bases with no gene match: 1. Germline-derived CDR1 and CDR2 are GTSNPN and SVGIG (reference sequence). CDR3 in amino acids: CAWSGGGTGELFF. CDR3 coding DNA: TGTGCCTGGAGTGGGGGGGGGACCGGGGAGCTGTTTTTT.

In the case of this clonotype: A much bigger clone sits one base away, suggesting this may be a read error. CDR3 sequence: CSARDGESYEQCF. The CDR3 nucleotides are TGCAGTGCTAGAGATGGGGAATCCTACGAGCAGTGCTTC. The rearrangement uses TRBV20-1 and TRBJ2-7; no clear D gene. Germline CDR1 reads DFQATT; CDR2 reads SNEGSKA (reference sequence). The CDR3 has 13 amino acids.

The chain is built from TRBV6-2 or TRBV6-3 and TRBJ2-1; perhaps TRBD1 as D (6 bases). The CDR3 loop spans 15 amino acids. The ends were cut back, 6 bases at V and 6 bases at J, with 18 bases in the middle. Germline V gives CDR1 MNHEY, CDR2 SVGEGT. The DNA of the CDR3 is TGTGCCAGCAGACCCGGACAGAGGCAGCGCAATGAGCAGTTCTTC. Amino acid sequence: CASRPGQRQRNEQFF.

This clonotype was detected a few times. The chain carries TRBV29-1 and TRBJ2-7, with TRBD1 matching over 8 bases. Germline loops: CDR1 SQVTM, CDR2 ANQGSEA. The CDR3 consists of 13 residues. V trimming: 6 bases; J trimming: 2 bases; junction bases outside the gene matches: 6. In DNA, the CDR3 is TGCAGCGTGTCGCCGGGACAGGCCTACGAGCAGTACTTC. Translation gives CSVSPGQAYEQYF.

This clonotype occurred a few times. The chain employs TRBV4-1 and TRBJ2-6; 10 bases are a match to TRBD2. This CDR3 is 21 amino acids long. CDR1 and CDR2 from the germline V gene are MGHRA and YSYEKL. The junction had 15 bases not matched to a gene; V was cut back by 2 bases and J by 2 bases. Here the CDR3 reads CASSQRMTSGPWVAGANVLTF. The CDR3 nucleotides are TGCGCCAGCAGCCAAAGAATGACTAGCGGGCCGTGGGTAGCTGGGGCCAACGTCCTGACTTTC.

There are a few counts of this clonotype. CDR3: CASSMRVGYEQYF. CDR3 DNA: TGTGCCAGTAGTATGAGGGTGGGGTACGAGCAGTACTTC. The chain joins TRBV19 to TRBJ2-7; D possibly corresponds to TRBD2 (5 bases). The CDR3 runs 13 residues. V gave up 3 bases and J gave up 4 bases, with 10 bases separating them. Germline lookup yields CDR1 LNHDA and CDR2 SQIVND (reference sequence).

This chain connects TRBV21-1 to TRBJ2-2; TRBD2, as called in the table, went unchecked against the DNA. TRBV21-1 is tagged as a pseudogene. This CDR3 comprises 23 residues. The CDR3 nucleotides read TGTGCCAGCAGCAAAAAGAGCCCACAAAGGGAACTAGCGGGACCACCCAACACCGGGGAGCTGTTTTTT. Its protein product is CASSKKSPQRELAGPPNTGELFF.

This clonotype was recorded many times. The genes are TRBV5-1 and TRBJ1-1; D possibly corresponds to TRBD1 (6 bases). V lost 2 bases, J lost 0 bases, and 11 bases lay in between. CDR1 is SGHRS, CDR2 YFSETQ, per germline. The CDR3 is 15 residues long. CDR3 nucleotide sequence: TGCGCCAGCAGCTTTTCGACAGGCGTGAACACTGAAGCTTTCTTT. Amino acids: CASSFSTGVNTEAFF. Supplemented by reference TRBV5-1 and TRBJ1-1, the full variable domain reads KAGVTQTPRYLIKTRGQQVTLSCSPISGHRSVSWYQQTPGQGLQFLFEYFSETQRNKGNFPGRFSGRQFSNSRSEMNVSTLELGDSALYLCASSFSTGVNTEAFFGQGTRLTVV.

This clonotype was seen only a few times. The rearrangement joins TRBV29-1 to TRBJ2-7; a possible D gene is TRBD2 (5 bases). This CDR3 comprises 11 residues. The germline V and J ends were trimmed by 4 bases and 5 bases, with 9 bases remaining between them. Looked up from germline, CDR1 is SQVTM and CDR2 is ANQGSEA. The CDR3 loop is CSVGGANEQYF. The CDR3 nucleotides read TGCAGCGTTGGGGGAGCCAACGAGCAGTACTTC.

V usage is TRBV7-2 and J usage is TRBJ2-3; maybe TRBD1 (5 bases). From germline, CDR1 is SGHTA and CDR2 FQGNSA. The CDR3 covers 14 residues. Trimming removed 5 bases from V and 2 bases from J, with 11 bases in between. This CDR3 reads CASSGQGNTDTQYF. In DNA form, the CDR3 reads TGTGCCAGCAGCGGTCAGGGTAACACAGATACGCAGTATTTT.

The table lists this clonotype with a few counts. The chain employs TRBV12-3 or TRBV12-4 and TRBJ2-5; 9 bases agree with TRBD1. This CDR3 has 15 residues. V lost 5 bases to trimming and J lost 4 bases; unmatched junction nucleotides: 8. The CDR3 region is CASSLGTGRAETQYF. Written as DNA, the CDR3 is TGTGCCAGCAGTCTAGGGACAGGGCGAGCAGAGACCCAGTACTTC.

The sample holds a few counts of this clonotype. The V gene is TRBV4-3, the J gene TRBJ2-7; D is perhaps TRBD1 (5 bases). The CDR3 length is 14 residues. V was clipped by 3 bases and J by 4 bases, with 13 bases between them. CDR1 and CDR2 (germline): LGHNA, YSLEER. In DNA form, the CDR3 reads TGCGCCAGCAGCCAGCGTACAGGCGTTTACGAGCAGTACTTC. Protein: CASSQRTGVYEQYF.

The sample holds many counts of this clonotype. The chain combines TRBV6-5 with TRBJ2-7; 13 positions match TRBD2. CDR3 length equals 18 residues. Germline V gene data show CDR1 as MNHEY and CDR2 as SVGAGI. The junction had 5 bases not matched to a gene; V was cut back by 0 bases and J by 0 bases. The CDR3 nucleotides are TGTGCCAGCAGTTACTCGACTAGCGGGAGGCCAAGCTCCTACGAGCAGTACTTC. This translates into CASSYSTSGRPSSYEQYF.

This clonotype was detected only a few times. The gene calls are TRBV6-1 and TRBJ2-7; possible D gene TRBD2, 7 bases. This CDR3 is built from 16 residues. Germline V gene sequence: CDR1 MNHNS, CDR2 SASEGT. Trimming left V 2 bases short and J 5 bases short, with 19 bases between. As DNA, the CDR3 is TGTGCCAGCAGTGAAACCCTCGCGGGGGCGTCTGACGAGCAGTACTTC. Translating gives CASSETLAGASDEQYF.

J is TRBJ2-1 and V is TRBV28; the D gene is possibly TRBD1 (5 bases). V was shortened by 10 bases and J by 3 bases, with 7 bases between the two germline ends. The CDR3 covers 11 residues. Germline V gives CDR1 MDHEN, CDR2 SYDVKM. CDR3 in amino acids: CATQGYNEQFF. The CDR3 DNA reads TGTGCCACCCAGGGCTACAATGAGCAGTTCTTC. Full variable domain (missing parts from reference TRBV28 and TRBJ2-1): DVKVTQSSRYLVKRTGEKVFLECVQDMDHENMFWYRQDPGLGLRLIYFSYDVKMKEKGDIPEGYSVSREKKERFSLILESASTNQTSMYLCATQGYNEQFFGPGTRLTVL.

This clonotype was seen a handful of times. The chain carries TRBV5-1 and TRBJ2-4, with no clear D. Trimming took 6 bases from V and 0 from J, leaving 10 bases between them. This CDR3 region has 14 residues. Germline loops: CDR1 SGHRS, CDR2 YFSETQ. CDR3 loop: CASNGKLAKNIQYF. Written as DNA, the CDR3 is TGCGCCAGCAATGGTAAACTAGCCAAAAACATTCAGTACTTC.

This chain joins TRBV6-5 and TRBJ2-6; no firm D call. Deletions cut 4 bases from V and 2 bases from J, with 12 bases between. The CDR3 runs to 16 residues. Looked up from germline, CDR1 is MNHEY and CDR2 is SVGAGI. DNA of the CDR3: TGTGCCAGCAGTTGGTCCAAAAGCACTGGGGCCAACGTCCTGACTTTC. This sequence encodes CASSWSKSTGANVLTF.

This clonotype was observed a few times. CDR3 in amino acids: CASSLHAGEETQYF. In DNA form, the CDR3 reads TGTGCCAGCAGTTTACACGCGGGAGAAGAGACCCAGTACTTC. This sequence joins TRBV12-3 or TRBV12-4 and TRBJ2-5; 7 bases agree with TRBD2. V was pared by 2 bases and J by 3 bases, with 3 bases of the junction left unmatched. The CDR3 totals 14 residues.

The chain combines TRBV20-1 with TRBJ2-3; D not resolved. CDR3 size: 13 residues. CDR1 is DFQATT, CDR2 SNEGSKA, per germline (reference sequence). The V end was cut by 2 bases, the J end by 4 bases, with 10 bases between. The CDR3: CSARSRTADTQYF. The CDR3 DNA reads TGCAGTGCTAGATCACGGACGGCAGATACGCAGTATTTT.

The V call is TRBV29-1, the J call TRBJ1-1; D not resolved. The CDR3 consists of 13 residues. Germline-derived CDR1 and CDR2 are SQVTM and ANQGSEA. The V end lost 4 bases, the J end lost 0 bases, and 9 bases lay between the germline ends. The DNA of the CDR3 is TGCAGCGTTGCGGACGGATTGAACACTGAAGCTTTCTTT. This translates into CSVADGLNTEAFF.

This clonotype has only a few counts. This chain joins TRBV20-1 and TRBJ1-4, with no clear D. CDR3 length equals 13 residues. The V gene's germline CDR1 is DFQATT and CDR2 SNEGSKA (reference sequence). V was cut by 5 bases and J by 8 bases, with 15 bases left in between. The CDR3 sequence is CSARWGREEKLFF. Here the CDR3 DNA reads TGCAGTGCTCGGTGGGGTAGAGAGGAAAAACTGTTTTTT.

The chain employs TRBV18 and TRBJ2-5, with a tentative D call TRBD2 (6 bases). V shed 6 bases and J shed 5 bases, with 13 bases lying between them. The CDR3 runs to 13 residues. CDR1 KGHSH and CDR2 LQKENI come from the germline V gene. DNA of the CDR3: TGTGCCAGCTCGGGGCACGCGGGGGAGACCCAGTACTTC. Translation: CASSGHAGETQYF.